The source of this T cell receptor (beta chain) is a study of beta chain features in type 1 diabetes (dated by TCRdb to 2017 to 2018). Context from the whole study: Patients and healthy donors did not differ in mean age, gender distribution, total cell number or subset yield. A total of about 100,000,000 sorted cells were examined across all samples, and RNA yield correlated strongly with the number of cells per subset. The study compared the TCRB repertoires of sorted circulating CD4+ T cell subsets in recently diagnosed type 1 diabetes patients with those in matched healthy donors. Regulatory and stem cell-like memory subsets were obtained from only 8 patients and roughly eight healthy donors, while naive and central memory subsets were obtained from all 30 or so donors. What the research found in general, with its limitations: PCR may preferentially amplify shorter templates, but because patient and control samples were amplified and corrected together, any resulting skew would affect both groups equally. At VDJ recombination sites, type 1 diabetes patients had fewer insertions and more deleted nucleotides, which implies abnormalities in thymic rearrangement. Naive, central memory and regulatory TCRB repertoires appeared to be more similar among patients than among healthy donors. Only small numbers of individuals were included in the HLA sub-analyses, which left unresolved whether HLA type had any influence on TCRB rearrangement. In all four CD4+ subsets, TCRB CDR3 length was moderately but significantly shorter in type 1 diabetes patients. Because cDNA was sequenced instead of genomic DNA, activated cells with high expression could be over-represented, although the groups did not differ in activation or CD3 levels.

The CDR3 goes from the cysteine to the phenylalanine over 11 residues. The entry retains the CDR3 DNA only, 33 bases that are in frame from base 1. The germline V gene provides CDR1 SGHTA and CDR2 FQGNSA. At the junction V is shortened by 6 bases and J by 12 bases; bases outside the gene matches: 5. A single peripheral blood draw of around 100 mL on average was collected from each donor into heparinised tubes. A BD FACSAria II and a panel including CD45RO, CCR7, CD25, CD127, CD95 and CD27 were used to sort naive, central memory, regulatory and stem cell-like memory CD4+ T cells. Purity was above 95% for every sorted population. Right away, PBMCs were isolated by Lymphoprep density gradient centrifugation and were stained directly, with no culture step. So that batch effects would be minimized, each experiment stained and sorted samples in pairs, pairing one healthy donor with one patient. The entire amount of isolated RNA was reverse transcribed using the High Capacity cDNA Reverse Transcription Kit, so the sequenced TCRB transcripts were expressed ones. Deep immunoSEQ sequencing was applied to naive, central memory and regulatory T cell samples, giving an average of roughly 3.3 million total reads per sample. Sorted cells were lysed in RLT buffer, and RNA was extracted using DNase-treated RNeasy Micro or Mini kits according to cell number. Each cell subset was processed on its own to prevent cross-contamination, while patient and healthy donor samples were processed together. The immunoSEQ multiplex PCR was used to amplify TCRB sequences from cDNA, generating 87-bp fragments that spanned the CDR3 region. Sequencing of the amplicons was done on the Illumina HiSeq platform. Processing in the source paper ran as follows. PCR bias was computationally corrected using synthetic template baselines, reads within Hamming distance 2 were collapsed, and singletons that could not be merged were discarded. By aligning reads against IMGT, V, D and J genes, CDR3 length, and insertions or deletions at six rearrangement sites were assigned. Within each subset, clonotype counts were normalized to the number of sorted cells before true diversity and Gini coefficients were calculated with the tcR R package. The overlap coefficient, calculated on TCRB nucleotide sequences, was used to measure repertoire sharing. Out-of-frame TCRB sequences from naive cells were analyzed as a proxy for the pre-selection repertoire. The source is immuneACCESS, and TCRdb retained only in-frame sequences with V and J called. Part of the clones is not carried over; for the studies checked, unresolved V genes explain less than half of this, and the remainder is unexplained. The DNA was the basis for D and trimming; V, J and clone size are from that table. The sample table holds under 300,000 clones, of which roughly 10% were seen once. The biggest ten clones account for 0.017% of the sample.

This clone showed up just a few times. No antigen is known for it. No base qualities exist here, and no much larger clone lies one base off it. The chain is encoded by TRBV7-2 joined to TRBJ2-4; 7 middle bases align to TRBD1. This receptor was taken from a man aged 30-40 years with type 1 diabetes. Sequenced input: naive CD4+ T cells from blood. The cell subset or site label here, explained by the study, means: true naive CD4+ T cells. The nucleotide sequence reads as follows: TGTGCCAGCAGTCAGACAGGGTATCAGTACTTC. Its translation reads: CASSQTGYQYF.